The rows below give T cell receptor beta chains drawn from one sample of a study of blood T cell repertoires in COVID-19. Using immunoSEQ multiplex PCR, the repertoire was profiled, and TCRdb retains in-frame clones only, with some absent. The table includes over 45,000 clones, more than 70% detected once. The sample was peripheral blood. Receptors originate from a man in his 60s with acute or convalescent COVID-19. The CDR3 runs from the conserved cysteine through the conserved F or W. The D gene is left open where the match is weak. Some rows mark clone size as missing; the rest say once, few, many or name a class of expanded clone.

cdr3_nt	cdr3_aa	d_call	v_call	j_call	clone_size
TGTGCCTGGAGCCCCGGGGACTGGGGCTACGAGCAGTACTTC	CAWSPGDWGYEQYF	NA	TRBV30	TRBJ2-7	NA
TGTGCCAGCACTACTTCTGGGGCCAACGTCCTGACTTTC	CASTTSGANVLTF	NA	TRBV6-1	TRBJ2-6	NA
TGTGCCAGTAGTCTCAGGGGAAGATACCCCCTGATCGCTGAAGCTTTCTTT	CASSLRGRYPLIAEAFF	NA	TRBV19	TRBJ1-1	NA
TGTGCCAGCTCATTAAACCAGGGGGACTATGGCTACACCTTC	CASSLNQGDYGYTF	TRBD1	TRBV18	TRBJ1-2	NA
TGTGCCATCAGTGATCCGGGACAGGGGGTCTCGGGCGGCTACACCTTC	CAISDPGQGVSGGYTF	TRBD1	TRBV10-3	TRBJ1-2	NA
TGTGCCAGCAGCCCGGGACAGGGACACAATGAGCAGTTCTTC	CASSPGQGHNEQFF	TRBD1	TRBV7-2	TRBJ2-1	NA
TGTGCCAGCAGCCAACTCAGCCGGGCTAGCGGCCAAGAGACCCAGTACTTC	CASSQLSRASGQETQYF	TRBD2	TRBV4-2	TRBJ2-5	NA
TGTGCCACCAGTCGCGCGGGGGGAACCGGGGAGCTGTTTTTT	CATSRAGGTGELFF	TRBD2	TRBV24-1	TRBJ2-2	NA
TGTGCCAGTGGGACAGGCAATGAAAAACTGTTTTTT	CASGTGNEKLFF	TRBD1	TRBV2	TRBJ1-4	NA
TGTGCCAGCAGCTTAGTAGAGTATCAGCCCCAGCATTTT	CASSLVEYQPQHF	NA	TRBV11-3	TRBJ1-5	NA
TGTGCCAGTAGTCAGGCGGGACCAGGCTACACCTTC	CASSQAGPGYTF	NA	TRBV19	TRBJ1-2	NA
TGTGCCAGCAGCTTAGCGCGGGGGGCCACAGATACGCAGTATTTT	CASSLARGATDTQYF	TRBD2	TRBV11-1	TRBJ2-3	NA
TGTGCCAGCAGGCCAGGTTTAAAGTCTGGGGCCAACGTCCTGACTTTC	CASRPGLKSGANVLTF	NA	TRBV9	TRBJ2-6	NA
TGTGCCAGCAGCCGCAGGGATGGCTACACCTTC	CASSRRDGYTF	NA	TRBV12-3/TRBV12-4	TRBJ1-2	NA
TGTGCCAGCAGTGAACTGGCTAGTACCGGGGAGCTGTTTTTT	CASSELASTGELFF	NA	TRBV6-1	TRBJ2-2	NA
TGTGCCAGCGCACAAACAGGGGATGAGTCACCCCTCCACTTT	CASAQTGDESPLHF	TRBD1	TRBV6-5	TRBJ1-6	few
TGTGCCAGCAGTTTCATACAGGGGGCGAACACCGGGGAGCTGTTTTTT	CASSFIQGANTGELFF	TRBD1	TRBV6-5	TRBJ2-2	once
TGTGCCAGCAGCGTAGCTGGGGGGGCCCTCGCAGATACGCAGTATTTT	CASSVAGGALADTQYF	NA	TRBV9	TRBJ2-3	NA
TGTGCCAGCAGTTTATTGGACAGGGGGGGAGAGCAGTACTTC	CASSLLDRGGEQYF	TRBD1	TRBV28	TRBJ2-7	NA
TGTGCCAGCAGCTCGGGACTAGCGGGGGGGTTGGAGACCCAGTACTTC	CASSSGLAGGLETQYF	TRBD2	TRBV5-4	TRBJ2-5	NA
TGTGCCAGCAGGGGACTAGCGGTCCACAATGAGCAGTTCTTC	CASRGLAVHNEQFF	TRBD2	TRBV5-6	TRBJ2-1	NA
TGTGCCAGCAGCTTAAAAGGGACTAGCGGGGGCCTAAACACAGATACGCAGTATTTT	CASSLKGTSGGLNTDTQYF	TRBD2	TRBV7-3	TRBJ2-3	NA
TGTGCCAGCAGGGCCCGACAGGGGGAGGAAAAACTGTTTTTT	CASRARQGEEKLFF	TRBD1	TRBV7-9	TRBJ1-4	NA
TGTGCCAGCTCACCACCGGGCTTAAACAGGGGTACTGAAGCTTTCTTT	CASSPPGLNRGTEAFF	TRBD1	TRBV18	TRBJ1-1	NA
TGTGCCTGGGATACAGGGGGTTCCTACGAGCAGTACTTC	CAWDTGGSYEQYF	TRBD1	TRBV30	TRBJ2-7	NA
TGCGCCAGCAGCCAACCCACAGGGGTCGTATTCATGAACACTGAAGCTTTCTTT	CASSQPTGVVFMNTEAFF	TRBD1	TRBV4-1	TRBJ1-1	NA
TGTGCCAATACGGACAGGGAGAACACCGGGGAGCTGTTTTTT	CANTDRENTGELFF	TRBD1	TRBV2	TRBJ2-2	NA
TGTGCCAGCAGCCTAAGGACTAGCGGGAACCAAGAGACCCAGTACTTC	CASSLRTSGNQETQYF	TRBD2	TRBV7-8	TRBJ2-5	NA
TGTGCCAGCAGCTTGGCCTTGACAGGGATCAATGAAAAACTGTTTTTT	CASSLALTGINEKLFF	TRBD1	TRBV5-8	TRBJ1-4	NA
TGTGCCAGCAGCCCCTCGGACAGGGTGGCCCGAGATGAGCAGTTCTTC	CASSPSDRVARDEQFF	TRBD1	TRBV2	TRBJ2-1	NA
TGTGCCACCAGGGGGACAGGCTATTTTGGGGGCTACACCTTC	CATRGTGYFGGYTF	TRBD1	TRBV15	TRBJ1-2	NA
TGTGCCAGCAGTGTCTGGGACAGGTTGGGCTACACCTTC	CASSVWDRLGYTF	TRBD1	TRBV2	TRBJ1-2	NA
TGTGCCAGCAGCTCTCAGACATTCTATACCACTGAAGCTTTCTTT	CASSSQTFYTTEAFF	NA	TRBV7-2	TRBJ1-1	NA
TGTGCCAGTACGACAGGGGGTGGAAACACCATATATTTT	CASTTGGGNTIYF	TRBD1	TRBV6-5	TRBJ1-3	once
TGTGCCAGCAGTTTTCGACAAGTGAGCGAGCAGTACTTC	CASSFRQVSEQYF	NA	TRBV28	TRBJ2-7	NA
TGTGCCAGCAGTTTCGCGGCTAGCGGGGGGTACTCCTACGAGCAGTACTTC	CASSFAASGGYSYEQYF	TRBD2	TRBV27	TRBJ2-7	NA
TGTGCCAGCTCCCCAGGGGATAAGATTTATGGCTACACCTTC	CASSPGDKIYGYTF	NA	TRBV27	TRBJ1-2	once
TGTGCCAGCAGCCCCTTTACAGGGTTGTATGGCTACACCTTC	CASSPFTGLYGYTF	NA	TRBV3-1/TRBV3-2	TRBJ1-2	NA
TGTGCCAGTAGACCGGGACAGGGGGTATCGGGGCTGTTTTTT	CASRPGQGVSGLFF	TRBD1	TRBV19	TRBJ1-4	NA
TGTGCCAGCAGTTACTCCCAGGGGAGTGAAAAACTGTTTTTT	CASSYSQGSEKLFF	NA	TRBV6-6	TRBJ1-4	few
TGTGCCAGCAGCCTCACTTCGGGACTAGCGTCAGAGGAAGAGTATTTT	CASSLTSGLASEEEYF	TRBD2	TRBV11-2	TRBJ2-3	NA
TGTGCCAGTAACCAAAGGCCGCAGGAGGGCTATGGCTACACCTTC	CASNQRPQEGYGYTF	NA	TRBV19	TRBJ1-2	NA
TGTGCCAGCAGCCTACCGGGACTCCTTAGGGATACGCAGTATTTT	CASSLPGLLRDTQYF	NA	TRBV3-1/TRBV3-2	TRBJ2-3	NA
TGTGCCAGCAGCCCGACTAGCCAGATCTCCCCCACAGATACGCAGTATTTT	CASSPTSQISPTDTQYF	TRBD2	TRBV9	TRBJ2-3	NA
TGTGCCAGCAGCCAACGCCACAGGGGGCTGGTTGAAAAACTGTTTTTT	CASSQRHRGLVEKLFF	TRBD1	TRBV3-1/TRBV3-2	TRBJ1-4	NA
TGTGCCAGCAGCCTGAAAGGGGGGGGCCGTGAGACCCAGTACTTC	CASSLKGGGRETQYF	NA	TRBV5-4	TRBJ2-5	NA
TGTGCCAGCAGCTGGGGGCTTGCTGAAGCTTTCTTT	CASSWGLAEAFF	NA	TRBV5-6	TRBJ1-1	NA
TGCAGTGCCAGACAGGTCTACGAGCAGTACTTC	CSARQVYEQYF	NA	TRBV20-1	TRBJ2-7	NA
TGTGCCAGCAGTTCGGGACTAGCGGGGTTGGACACCGGGGAGCTGTTTTTT	CASSSGLAGLDTGELFF	TRBD2	TRBV27	TRBJ2-2	NA
TGTGCCAGCAGGCTGGCGGGGGGTTCCGGGGAGCTGTTTTTT	CASRLAGGSGELFF	TRBD2	TRBV11-1	TRBJ2-2	NA
TGTGCCAGCAGTCCTCGCGCCTTTAATGAAAAACTGTTTTTT	CASSPRAFNEKLFF	NA	TRBV6-5	TRBJ1-4	NA
TGTGCCAGCAGCTTAGGACTAGCGGTACATGAGCAGTTCTTC	CASSLGLAVHEQFF	TRBD2	TRBV7-8	TRBJ2-1	NA
TGTGCCAGCAGCTTTAGCGGGGCCAACACAGATACGCAGTATTTT	CASSFSGANTDTQYF	TRBD2	TRBV7-2	TRBJ2-3	NA
TGCGCCAGCAGCCAGGGAATCACAGGGGGCGCAGATACGCAGTATTTT	CASSQGITGGADTQYF	TRBD1	TRBV4-1	TRBJ2-3	NA
TGTGCCAGCACCCCGCGGGGACAGGGGATGGGGAATGAGCAGTTCTTC	CASTPRGQGMGNEQFF	TRBD1	TRBV25-1	TRBJ2-1	few
TGTGCCAGCAGCTTGGCGGGGGGGGACGAGCAGTACTTC	CASSLAGGDEQYF	TRBD2	TRBV5-6	TRBJ2-7	NA
TGTGCCAGCAGCGCTAGCGGGGTAGGGGAAGATACGCAGTATTTT	CASSASGVGEDTQYF	TRBD2	TRBV5-6	TRBJ2-3	NA
TGTGCCAGTAGTGCCACAGCGGGGGGGCGATACAATGAGCAGTTCTTC	CASSATAGGRYNEQFF	TRBD2	TRBV19	TRBJ2-1	NA
TGTGCCAGCAGTTATCAGGGCGGCTACACCTTC	CASSYQGGYTF	NA	TRBV6-5	TRBJ1-2	NA
TGTGCCAGTAGACGGGGGGTTCTGACTGAAGCTTTCTTT	CASRRGVLTEAFF	NA	TRBV19	TRBJ1-1	NA